A selection of T cell receptor beta chains follows, all from one sample in a study of T cells in Graves' hyperthyroidism and ophthalmopathy. TCRdb re-derived calls from the multiplex PCR reads in MiXCR, one entry per CDR3 protein. This sample carries hundreds of thousands of distinct CDR3 sequences, approximately 14% of them seen once, and the ten largest clones take 5.8%. Sequenced input: blood. The source of these receptors is a young woman with Graves' hyperthyroidism that later progressed to Graves' ophthalmopathy. Each CDR3 is given with its conserved first and last residue. Fields, in order: J gene, V gene, clone size, D gene, CDR3 protein, CDR3 DNA. The D gene is left open where the match is weak. Some rows have no size entry. The others give once, few or many, or a class for an expanded clone.

>TRBJ2-3|TRBV19|many|.
CASLGGTDTQYF
TGTGCCAGCCTGGGGGGCACAGATACGCAGTATTTT
>TRBJ2-1|TRBV6-2/TRBV6-3|many|TRBD2
CASSYIRTLAGDPSEQFF
TGTGCCAGCAGTTACATACGCACCCTAGCGGGAGACCCCAGTGAGCAGTTCTTC
>TRBJ2-6|TRBV12-3/TRBV12-4|many|.
CVSRVGTSPSGANVLTF
TGTGTCAGCAGGGTGGGGACTTCCCCCTCTGGGGCCAACGTCCTGACTTTC
>TRBJ2-5|TRBV3-1|many|TRBD1
CASSQTGLVQETQYF
TGTGCCAGCAGCCAGACAGGGTTGGTCCAAGAGACCCAGTACTTC
>TRBJ1-1|TRBV5-1|many|.
CASSLGGGRNTEAFF
TGCGCCAGCAGCTTGGGGGGTGGTAGGAACACTGAAGCTTTCTTT
>TRBJ2-5|TRBV12-3/TRBV12-4|many|TRBD1
CASSFFTGEETQYF
TGTGCCAGCAGTTTCTTTACAGGGGAAGAGACCCAGTACTTC
>TRBJ2-7|TRBV20-1|many|.
CSAISTGAYEQYF
TGCAGTGCTATTTCGACTGGGGCCTACGAGCAGTACTTC
>TRBJ1-2|TRBV12-3/TRBV12-4|many|TRBD1
CASSQTGGGYTF
TGTGCCAGCAGTCAGACAGGGGGCGGCTACACCTTC
>TRBJ2-5|TRBV20-1|many|.
CSARVEETQYF
TGCAGTGCTAGAGTCGAGGAGACCCAGTACTTC
>TRBJ2-1|TRBV7-9|many|TRBD2
CASSLALIAGGSNEQFF
TGTGCCAGCAGCTTAGCGCTGATAGCGGGAGGGTCCAATGAGCAGTTCTTC
>TRBJ2-1|TRBV24-1|many|.
CATRESGIGYNEQFF
TGTGCCACCAGAGAGTCGGGGATAGGCTACAATGAGCAGTTCTTC
>TRBJ2-7|TRBV7-8|.|.
CASSYQTATMTSYEQYF
TGTGCCAGCAGCTACCAGACGGCGACCATGACCTCCTACGAGCAGTACTTC
>TRBJ2-3|TRBV12-3/TRBV12-4|many|.
CASSFGDALGADTQYF
TGTGCCAGCAGTTTCGGGGACGCCCTCGGGGCAGATACGCAGTATTTT
>TRBJ2-3|TRBV18|.|.
CASSPPSSGADTQYF
TGTGCCAGCTCACCACCCAGTTCTGGCGCAGATACGCAGTATTTT
>TRBJ2-1|TRBV20-1|few|TRBD1
CSAPASDRGIINEQFF
TGCAGTGCTCCTGCCTCCGACAGGGGAATTATCAATGAGCAGTTCTTC
>TRBJ2-5|TRBV10-3|few|TRBD2
CAISESEAGPPGETQYF
TGTGCCATCAGTGAGTCCGAAGCGGGACCCCCGGGAGAGACCCAGTACTTC